The 19 T cell receptor beta chains below were found in one sample sequenced in a study of T cell repertoires in cytomegalovirus infection. A single record per CDR3 protein comes from TCRdb applying MiXCR to the reads. Found here are under 300,000 distinct CDR3 sequences, about 20% of them singletons; the top ten hold roughly 19%. These receptors' targets are unknown. The sample was cultured PBMCs, taken from culture after CMV antigen stimulation. The source of these receptors is a human donor in good health (CMV status not recorded). Some clones in this sample may be carry-over from other donors' samples.

This rearrangement joins TRBV29-1 to TRBJ2-1; maybe TRBD2 (5 bases). The CDR3 runs to 15 residues. Trimming left V 2 bases short and J 3 bases short, with 14 bases between. Germline CDR1 SQVTM, CDR2 ANQGSEA. Here the CDR3 DNA reads TGCAGCGTTGAAAAACGGCAGGCGGGCTACAATGAGCAGTTCTTC. Its translation: CSVEKRQAGYNEQFF.

J is TRBJ2-3 and V is TRBV24-1, with a weak D call TRBD2 (7 bases). The CDR3 totals 17 residues. V lost 3 bases, J lost 0 bases, and 15 bases lay in between. Per the germline V gene, CDR1 is KGHDR and CDR2 is SFDVKD. CDR3 region: CATSDPKAGASTDTQYF. The CDR3 DNA reads TGTGCCACCAGTGATCCGAAGGCGGGGGCTAGCACAGATACGCAGTATTTT.

This clonotype has at least ten counts. This chain links TRBV11-3 with TRBJ1-2, with 7 bases matching TRBD1. CDR3 size: 18 residues. Losses at the gene ends were 1 base for V and 4 bases for J; bases not matched to a gene: 15. The V gene's germline CDR1 is SGHNT and CDR2 YENEEA. CDR3 coding DNA: TGTGCCAGCAGCTTAGTGAGCGGGACAGCAGGTTCATTCTATGGCTACACCTTC. Protein product: CASSLVSGTAGSFYGYTF. The full variable domain, completed using reference TRBV11-3 and TRBJ1-2, is EAGVVQSPRYKIIEKKQPVAFWCNPISGHNTLYWYLQNLGQGPELLIRYENEEAVDDSQLPKDRFSAERLKGVDSTLKIQPAELGDSAVYLCASSLVSGTAGSFYGYTFGSGTRLTVV.

V is TRBV28 and J is TRBJ2-2; D possibly corresponds to TRBD2 (6 bases). The CDR3 runs 13 residues. Trimming cost V 3 bases and J 6 bases, with 8 bases left between them. Germline loops: CDR1 MDHEN, CDR2 SYDVKM. The DNA of the CDR3 is TGTGCCAGCAGTTTGCCTAGCGCCGGGGAGCTGTTTTTT. Its protein product is CASSLPSAGELFF.

This clonotype was detected a few times. The rearrangement links TRBV7-8 to TRBJ1-6; 10 positions match TRBD1. Germline lookup yields CDR1 SGHVS and CDR2 FQNEAQ. This CDR3 comprises 16 residues. The junction had 6 bases not matched to a gene; V was cut back by 5 bases and J by 5 bases. CDR3 coding DNA: TGTGCCAGCAGCGCGAGGGACAGGGGAGATAATTCACCCCTCCACTTT. It codes for CASSARDRGDNSPLHF.

This clonotype occurred a few times. CDR3: CASSPGTDREAFF. For the CDR3, the DNA is TGTGCCAGTAGCCCCGGGACAGACAGGGAAGCTTTCTTT. This chain links TRBV19 with TRBJ1-1; 7 bases are shared with TRBD1. Losses at the gene ends were 6 bases for V and 8 bases for J; bases not matched to a gene: 9. The CDR3 length is 13 residues. CDR1 is LNHDA, CDR2 SQIVND, per germline (reference sequence). Supplemented by reference TRBV19 and TRBJ1-1, the full variable domain reads DGGITQSPKYLFRKEGQNVTLSCEQNLNHDAMYWYRQDPGQGLRLIYYSQIVNDFQKGDIAEGYSVSREKKESFPLTVTSAQKNPTAFYLCASSPGTDREAFFGQGTRLTVV.

V and J are TRBV20-1 and TRBJ1-5; TRBD1 is a possible D gene (5 bases). CDR3 size: 15 residues. CDR1 and CDR2 from the germline V gene are DFQATT and SNEGSKA (reference sequence). V was cut by 2 bases and J by 9 bases, with 20 bases left in between. CDR3 coding DNA: TGCAGTGCTAGAACGATCGGGGCGGGGGTCGGGCCCCAGCATTTT. Encoded protein: CSARTIGAGVGPQHF.

This clonotype was picked up a small number of times. The chain recombines TRBV11-3 with TRBJ1-3, with D perhaps TRBD1 (6 bases). The V end was cut by 11 bases, the J end by 0 bases, with 20 bases between. The CDR3 spans 16 residues. CDR1 and CDR2 (germline): SGHNT, YENEEA. In DNA form, the CDR3 reads TGTGCCGGGGGGCCTTTCGGGGACTCCTCTGGAAACACCATATATTTT. It is translated as CAGGPFGDSSGNTIYF.

This clonotype was recorded many times. J is TRBJ2-2 and V is TRBV7-2; possibly TRBD2 for D (5 bases). V shed 11 bases and J shed 5 bases, with 12 bases lying between them. CDR1 is SGHTA and CDR2 is FQGNSA in the germline V gene. The CDR3 extends over 12 amino acids. The CDR3 reads CAHSEVTGELFF. As DNA, the CDR3 is TGTGCCCACTCGGAGGTTACCGGGGAGCTGTTTTTT.

This clonotype has a handful of counts. The chain is built from TRBV14 and TRBJ2-1; 13 bases line up with TRBD2. Germline V CDR1 and CDR2: SGHDN, FVKESK. Trimming removed 5 bases from V and 9 bases from J; junction bases left unmatched: 7. This CDR3 has 15 amino acids. The CDR3 loop reads CASSGGLAGDSEQFF. The DNA of the CDR3 is TGTGCCAGCAGCGGAGGACTAGCGGGAGATAGTGAGCAGTTCTTC.

This clonotype was counted many times. The V and J genes are TRBV5-1 and TRBJ2-2, with D perhaps matching TRBD2 (6 bases). V shed 0 bases and J shed 4 bases, with 10 bases lying between them. This CDR3 contains 15 residues. Germline lookup yields CDR1 SGHRS and CDR2 YFSETQ. The CDR3 DNA reads as TGCGCCAGCAGCTTGGACGGGAGCGGCACCGGGGAGCTGTTTTTT. It yields the protein CASSLDGSGTGELFF.

This sequence joins TRBV5-8 and TRBJ2-7; 14 bases line up with TRBD2. The CDR3 covers 18 residues. V lost 1 base to trimming and J lost 3 bases; unmatched junction nucleotides: 9. The germline CDR1 and CDR2 sequences are SGHTS and YDEGEE. CDR3 region: CASSLSGTSGRMVYEQYV. The CDR3 region has the DNA TGTGCCAGCAGCTTGAGCGGGACTAGCGGGAGAATGGTCTACGAGCAGTACGTC.

The V call is TRBV7-8, the J call TRBJ2-5, with 9 bases fitting TRBD2. This CDR3 contains 17 residues. V was pared by 1 base and J by 4 bases, with 10 bases of the junction left unmatched. Germline V gene sequence: CDR1 SGHVS, CDR2 FQNEAQ. The CDR3 coding sequence is TGTGCCAGCAGCTTAGGACTCAACAGCGGGAGGAGAGAGACCCAGTACTTC. Its translation: CASSLGLNSGRRETQYF.

The chain links TRBV19 to TRBJ2-3; 10 bases are a match to TRBD2. CDR3 size: 17 residues. The junction had 5 bases not matched to a gene; V was cut back by 0 bases and J by 2 bases. Germline-derived CDR1 and CDR2 are LNHDA and SQIVND (reference sequence). CDR3 protein: CASSIDHSGRATDTQYF. In nucleotides, the CDR3 is TGTGCCAGTAGTATAGACCACAGCGGGAGGGCCACAGATACGCAGTATTTT.

The gene calls are TRBV7-9 and TRBJ2-1, with D hard to call. CDR1 and CDR2 from the germline V gene are SEHNR and FQNEAQ (reference sequence). V dropped 5 bases and J dropped 9 bases, with 8 bases sitting between them. The CDR3 runs to 11 residues. The CDR3 spells CASSPSIEQFF. CDR3 nucleotide sequence: TGTGCCAGCAGCCCCAGTATTGAGCAGTTCTTC.

The sample holds many counts of this clonotype. The chain combines TRBV7-8 with TRBJ1-2; D gene uncertain. CDR1 is SGHVS and CDR2 is FQNEAQ in the germline V gene. Trimming pared 1 base from V and 7 bases from J, leaving 22 bases between. The CDR3 consists of 17 residues. In DNA, the CDR3 is TGTGCCAGCAGCTTAGATAGGTGGGAACGGCCTTTTTCTGGCTACACCTTC. This gives the protein CASSLDRWERPFSGYTF.

This clonotype was found a few times. The chain uses TRBV11-2 and TRBJ1-1; 9 positions agree with TRBD1. Trimming removed 5 bases from V and 0 bases from J; junction bases left unmatched: 1. This CDR3 is built from 14 residues. Germline V gives CDR1 SGHAT, CDR2 FQNNGV. The DNA for the CDR3 is TGTGCCAGCAGCCGGGACAGGGTGAACACTGAAGCTTTCTTT. Translation gives CASSRDRVNTEAFF.

This clonotype was observed a handful of times. V is TRBV19 and J is TRBJ2-3, with D uncertain. Germline lookup yields CDR1 LNHDA and CDR2 SQIVND (reference sequence). The CDR3 is made up of 15 amino acids. The V end was cut by 7 bases, the J end by 3 bases, with 17 bases between. CDR3 sequence: CASTPYDRSTDTQYF. The CDR3 nucleotides are TGTGCCAGTACCCCCTACGATAGGTCGACAGATACGCAGTATTTT.

This clonotype was found a few times. The chain joins TRBV12-3 or TRBV12-4 to TRBJ1-2; D gene unclear. The CDR3 is made up of 14 amino acids. The V gene lost 1 base and the J gene lost 0 bases, with 6 bases spanning the gap. The CDR3 is CASSLDSSNYGYTF. DNA of the CDR3: TGTGCCAGCAGTTTAGACAGTTCTAACTATGGCTACACCTTC.